This T cell receptor beta chain was observed in a study of identical twins (dated by TCRdb to about 2016). About the study as a whole: The study deep-sequenced TCR alpha and beta repertoires from monozygotic twins, unrelated adults of various ages and cord blood to test whether fetal clonotypes persist. To rule out contamination, the twin experiments were replicated at different times with different library preparation protocols. The investigation overall reported the following: Out-of-frame TCR alpha sequences shared between twins showed an excess of low generation-probability sequences compared with coincidental sharing between unrelated individuals. Excess twin sharing in beta out-of-frame sequences was weaker because fewer shared sequences lowered the signal-to-noise ratio. Conclusions relied on cross-sectional statistical analysis, since the same donors could not be followed over many years. Abundant cord blood beta clonotypes carried fewer insertions; young adult naive repertoires showed a weaker similar trend, while memory repertoires showed none. Invariant T cells such as MAIT and iNKT could partly confound zero-insertion analyses, although diverse VJ usage argued against such confounding for most clonotypes. Recombination models systematically underestimated out-of-frame TCR alpha sharing in monozygotic twins but agreed with sharing between unrelated individuals.

The germline V gene gives CDR1 as SNHLY and CDR2 as FYNNEI. The CDR3 numbers 12 residues from cysteine through phenylalanine. Only CDR3 DNA is held: 36 bases, read in frame from base 1. Deletion took 3 bases off V and 5 bases off J, with a span of 8 bases between the germline ends. All donors were healthy Caucasians. Three pairs of female monozygotic twins, all aged roughly 18 to 29 years, made up the twin cohort. RNA for TCR libraries was isolated from peripheral blood mononuclear cells. Preparation of the library involved 5' RACE. Sequencing was performed on an Illumina HiSeq 2000. A universal primer binding site was introduced by template switching, and a unique molecular identifier was present in the final cDNA, enabling accurate counting of TCR cDNA molecules. Specific primers in the conserved constant-segment region were used to synthesize first-strand cDNA for TCR alpha and beta chains. To control for contamination, each cDNA library was double barcoded with a SMART-Mk sample barcode plus Illumina barcodes. TruSeq adapter sequences, together with Illumina sample barcodes, were added in two successive PCR steps. The TCR alpha and beta cDNA libraries were sequenced on the Illumina HiSeq platform using custom primers. As for the authors' bioinformatics: MiGEC processed the raw reads to extract unique molecular identifiers, while MiXCR was used to determine the CDR3 positions. For each individual, recombination models were inferred using an EM algorithm with the repgenHMM and IGoR tools. The analysis of shared clonotypes was done with the tcR package in R, with sharing normalized by the product of cloneset sizes. To study raw recombination free of thymic and clonal selection effects, out-of-frame nonproductive sequences were analyzed. The raw public reads went through TCRdb reprocessing: fastp at Q25, MiXCR clone calling, in-frame beta chains kept. Duplicate CDR3 protein sequences are folded into a single record with the most common DNA and genes. The V and J calls and clone size come from TCRdb's table, not from the authors' own analysis. The sample table shows 690,000 or so distinct CDR3 sequences, and approximately 9% are seen once. Around 0.98% of the sample lies in the top ten.

As regards this clonotype: Its binding antigen is unknown. No quality values exist for individual bases; no much larger clone is one base distant.

The same sample was also studied in work on yellow fever vaccine responses in identical twins. As described in the second report: According to the authors, in identical twins the way T cells responded to vaccination appeared partly convergent and partly personalized. The study precisely tracked vaccine-responding T cell clones in identical twins.

Sequencing was performed on PBMCs. This sequence uses TRBV2 and TRBJ2-7; TRBD1 might be the D gene, on 5 matching bases. The clonotype was recovered from a woman younger than 35 in good health. This receptor has the CDR3 CASSDLGDEQYF. The DNA is as follows: TGTGCCAGCAGTGATCTAGGGGACGAGCAGTACTTC.